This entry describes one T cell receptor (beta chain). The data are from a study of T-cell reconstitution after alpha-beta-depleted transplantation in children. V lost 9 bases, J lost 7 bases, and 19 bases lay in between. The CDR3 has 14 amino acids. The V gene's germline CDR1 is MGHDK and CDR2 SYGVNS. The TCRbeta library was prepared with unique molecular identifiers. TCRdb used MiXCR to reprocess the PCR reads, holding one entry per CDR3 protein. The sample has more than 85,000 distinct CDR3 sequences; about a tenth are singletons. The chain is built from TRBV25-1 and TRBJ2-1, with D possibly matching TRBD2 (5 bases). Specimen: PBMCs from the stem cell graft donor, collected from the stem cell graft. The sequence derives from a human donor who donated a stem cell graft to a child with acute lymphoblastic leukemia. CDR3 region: CASSPSLRGNEQFF. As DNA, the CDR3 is TGTGCCAGTTCTCCTAGCTTGCGAGGAAATGAGCAGTTCTTC.